This TCR beta chain appears in the sequencing data of a study of blood T cells in healthy people across ages (dated by TCRdb to 2013 to 2016). Describing the broader study: Template switching captured roughly one uniquely barcoded TCR beta cDNA molecule per two T cells in model experiments. Donors of different ages were randomly distributed across sequencing lanes to avoid experimental bias. The donors were divided into four age groups: young (average around 16 years), middle-aged (almost 40), aged (approximately 62) and long-lived (roughly 86). The study measured age-related changes in TCR beta repertoire diversity using deep sequencing normalized with unique cDNA molecular identifiers. Two additional independent replicas of 1 million unique cDNA reads from the same blood draw were analyzed for two donors (one aged 18 to 30 and one aged 80 or older).

The investigation overall reported the following: Estimates of total diversity based on one million sequenced T cells were regarded as lower bounds and as underestimates. As age increased, observed TCR beta diversity per million T cells dropped in a roughly linear way, and a significant reduction was already evident by age 40. The long-lived group showed more naive CD4+ T cells, fewer expanded clones and increased TCR diversity than the aged group, suggesting age selection. Because donor CMV infection status was unknown, age-related changes in expanded clonotypes were potentially confounded. Because profiling used bulk unsorted PBMCs, naive and antigen-experienced compartments could not be compared conclusively. The percentage of naive T cells measured by flow cytometry correlated strongly with observed TCR beta diversity.

The roughly 42 donors, aged about 6 to 100 years, were systemically healthy Caucasian individuals from Russia. Each donor gave 8 to 10 milliliters of peripheral blood, drawn into EDTA-treated Vacutainer tubes. Ficoll-Paque density-gradient centrifugation was used to isolate PBMCs, with at least 6.5 million obtained per sample. Total RNA was extracted from PBMCs with Trizol reagent, with at least 6 micrograms obtained per sample. For every donor, flow cytometry on a PBMC aliquot measured the percentage of naive CD45RAhigh/CD27high T cells. The library relied on 5' RACE. TCRdb lists the instrument as Illumina HiSeq 2500. A second PCR of 7 to 11 cycles was run with a J-beta primer mix and a sample-barcoded 5' primer. Each TCR beta cDNA molecule received a unique molecular identifier from a template-switch 5' adaptor carrying 12 random nucleotides. Each sample yielded at least 3 million CDR3-containing paired-end reads. First-strand cDNA was synthesized from all RNA with the Mint cDNA synthesis kit, primed by a TRBC-specific oligonucleotide. Following uracil-DNA glycosylase treatment, a first 18-cycle PCR with universal primers M1SS and BC2_uni_R was performed on all cDNA. Under the source paper's analysis protocol: For normalization, 1 million high-quality reads, each with a distinct molecular identifier, were randomly selected from each sample. Reads with shared molecular identifiers were discarded instead of being binned into consensus sequences. MiTCR, set to a Q25 quality threshold and the strictest error-elimination algorithm, was used for CDR3 identification, clonotype clustering and error correction. A nonparametric unseen species model using Euler transformation provided a lower-bound estimate of total TCR beta diversity. The public reads were run again by TCRdb, first through fastp at Q25 and then through MiXCR, and only productive beta chains were kept. One record per CDR3 amino acid sequence lists the most common genes and DNA. These V and J calls are TCRdb output, not the study's own analysis. The table for this sample lists approximately 1.5 million distinct CDR3 sequences; about 31% of them were counted only once. The ten largest account for approximately 11% of the sample.

Trimming removed 0 bases from V and 7 bases from J, leaving 12 bases between the germline ends. The cysteine opens and the phenylalanine closes a CDR3 of 15 amino acids. The kept DNA is CDR3 alone, 45 bases in frame from the first base. CDR1 KGHSH and CDR2 LQKENI were looked up in the germline V gene. In the case of this clonotype: Its antigen target is currently unknown. No much larger clonotype is one base removed from it; base qualities were not supplied.

The chain is encoded by TRBV18 joined to TRBJ1-4, and TRBD1 may be the D gene, going by 6 matching bases. The material sequenced was blood. The clonotype comes from a woman between 25 and 40 years old in good health. CDR3 reads: CASSPPDRSSEKLFF. The DNA is as follows: TGTGCCAGCTCACCACCCGACAGGTCGAGTGAAAAACTGTTTTTT.